Listed below are T cell receptor beta chains from one sample, sequenced in a study of OX40 agonist ivuxolimab in advanced cancers. The data were produced by immunoSEQ multiplex PCR, yet TCRdb's version contains in-frame clones alone and is incomplete. This sample has some 130,000 clones, with about 92% found just once. Sequencing used CD4+ or CD8+ T cells sorted from blood, obtained in a trial of the OX40 agonist ivuxolimab. All receptors come from an adult with an advanced solid tumor such as melanoma, head and neck, liver or kidney cancer. The CDR3 runs from the conserved cysteine through the conserved F or W. D genes are given only for firm matches. A row's size may be missing; if present it is once, few, many or a size class.

V gene	clone size	D gene	J gene	CDR3 protein	CDR3 DNA
TRBV7-2	-	-	TRBJ1-5	CASSLNSNQPQHF	TGTGCCAGCAGCTTAAATAGCAATCAGCCCCAGCATTTT
TRBV5-1	-	TRBD1	TRBJ1-5	CASSPQGASNQPQHF	TGCGCCAGCAGCCCACAGGGGGCCAGCAATCAGCCCCAGCATTTT
TRBV4-1	-	-	TRBJ2-2	CASSQAGAQGGELFF	TGCGCCAGCAGCCAAGCGGGGGCCCAGGGCGGGGAGCTGTTTTTT
TRBV4-3	-	-	TRBJ2-7	CASSQDQGRGHEQYF	TGCGCCAGCAGCCAAGATCAGGGCAGGGGTCACGAGCAGTACTTC
TRBV7-2	-	TRBD2	TRBJ2-5	CASSPLAGVEKTQYF	TGTGCCAGCAGCCCCCTAGCGGGAGTAGAAAAGACCCAGTACTTC
TRBV7-2	-	-	TRBJ1-5	CASSLDLQPQHF	TGTGCCAGCAGCTTAGACCTCCAGCCCCAGCATTTT
TRBV6-5	once	-	TRBJ1-1	CASSVDSGTEAFF	TGTGCCAGCAGTGTTGACAGTGGCACTGAAGCTTTCTTT
TRBV10-3	-	-	TRBJ1-1	CAIRYDRNTEAFF	TGTGCCATCAGATACGACAGGAACACTGAAGCTTTCTTT
TRBV7-9	-	-	TRBJ1-1	CASRHTVNTEAFF	TGTGCCAGCAGACATACAGTGAACACTGAAGCTTTCTTT
TRBV19	-	TRBD2	TRBJ2-3	CASSTREFTDTQYF	TGTGCCAGTAGTACGCGGGAGTTTACAGATACGCAGTATTTT
TRBV6-5	-	-	TRBJ2-3	CASSYSRPLDTQYF	TGTGCCAGCAGTTACTCACGGCCCTTAGATACGCAGTATTTT
TRBV4-3	-	-	TRBJ2-5	CASSQEWRGPGETQYF	TGCGCCAGCAGCCAAGAATGGAGGGGGCCGGGGGAGACCCAGTACTTC
TRBV29-1	-	TRBD1	TRBJ2-5	CSVDEGTGLETQYF	TGCAGCGTCGATGAGGGGACAGGGCTAGAGACCCAGTACTTC
TRBV28	-	TRBD1	TRBJ1-2	CASSSGQGANYGYTF	TGTGCCAGCAGCTCCGGACAGGGGGCTAACTATGGCTACACCTTC
TRBV5-6	-	TRBD1	TRBJ2-7	CASSPAGQGRWQYF	TGTGCCAGCAGCCCCGCGGGACAGGGTAGGTGGCAGTACTTC
TRBV18	-	-	TRBJ1-1	CASSPGDSEAFF	TGTGCCAGCTCACCAGGAGACAGTGAAGCTTTCTTT
TRBV11-2	-	TRBD1	TRBJ1-2	CASSLDRGLNYGYTF	TGTGCCAGCAGCTTAGACAGGGGGCTTAACTATGGCTACACCTTC
TRBV6-5	-	-	TRBJ1-2	CASSYDYGYTF	TGTGCCAGCAGTTACGACTATGGCTACACCTTC
TRBV6-5	once	-	TRBJ2-5	CASSSGETQYF	TGTGCCAGCAGTTCGGGGGAGACCCAGTACTTC
TRBV28	-	TRBD1	TRBJ1-5	CASSKMTGGRSNQPQHF	TGTGCCAGCAGTAAGATGACAGGGGGCAGGAGCAATCAGCCCCAGCATTTT
TRBV7-9	-	-	TRBJ2-3	CASSLSGPGTDTQYF	TGTGCCAGCAGCTTATCCGGGCCTGGCACAGATACGCAGTATTTT
TRBV10-3	-	TRBD1	TRBJ2-4	CAISGGQGIQYF	TGTGCCATCAGTGGCGGACAGGGCATTCAGTACTTC
TRBV14	once	TRBD2	TRBJ2-7	CASSPHRGLAGGPLVLRYYEQYF	TGTGCCAGCAGCCCCCACCGGGGCCTAGCGGGAGGGCCTCTAGTCCTGCGATACTACGAGCAGTACTTC
TRBV5-1	-	TRBD1	TRBJ2-4	CASSPLQGGYIQYF	TGCGCCAGCAGTCCCTTACAGGGGGGATACATTCAGTACTTC
TRBV6-5	-	TRBD1	TRBJ2-1	CASSSGTGNYNEQFF	TGTGCCAGCAGCTCCGGGACAGGGAACTACAATGAGCAGTTCTTC
TRBV7-2	-	-	TRBJ1-2	CASSSFRGAGYGYTF	TGTGCCAGCAGCTCCTTCCGGGGGGCTGGCTATGGCTACACCTTC
TRBV5-4	-	-	TRBJ1-2	CASSLPLGGTSGGYTF	TGTGCCAGCAGCTTGCCCCTCGGTGGGACCTCGGGGGGCTACACCTTC
TRBV7-9	-	-	TRBJ2-5	CASSRDPPQETQYF	TGTGCCAGCAGCCGAGATCCCCCACAAGAGACCCAGTACTTC
TRBV11-2	-	-	TRBJ2-7	CASSLVRDTSYEQYF	TGTGCCAGCAGCTTAGTCCGGGACACCTCCTACGAGCAGTACTTC
TRBV29-1	-	-	TRBJ2-7	CSVEGSGPGEQYF	TGCAGCGTTGAAGGGTCAGGGCCTGGCGAGCAGTACTTC
TRBV5-5	once	TRBD1	TRBJ1-5	CASSLRGQGNQPQHF	TGTGCCAGCAGCTTACGGGGACAGGGGAATCAGCCCCAGCATTTT
TRBV5-4	-	TRBD2	TRBJ2-6	CASTGLAGGSARSGANVLTF	TGTGCCAGCACAGGACTAGCGGGAGGATCGGCCCGCTCTGGGGCCAACGTCCTGACTTTC
TRBV14	-	-	TRBJ1-5	CASSQSNANQPQHF	TGTGCCAGCAGCCAAAGTAACGCTAATCAGCCCCAGCATTTT
TRBV7-2	-	-	TRBJ1-6	CASSLAFRGAGSPLHF	TGTGCCAGCAGCTTAGCCTTCCGGGGAGCAGGTTCACCCCTCCACTTT
TRBV4-3	-	-	TRBJ2-2	CASSQEPPANTGELFF	TGCGCCAGCAGCCAAGAGCCACCGGCGAACACCGGGGAGCTGTTTTTT
TRBV15	-	-	TRBJ1-1	CATSRDHKTYTEAFF	TGTGCCACCAGCAGAGATCACAAGACGTACACTGAAGCTTTCTTT
TRBV20-1	-	TRBD1	TRBJ1-3	CSAGQGDTIYF	TGCAGTGCCGGACAGGGGGACACCATATATTTT
TRBV6-7	-	-	TRBJ2-7	CATQRGRGTYEQYF	TGTGCCACCCAGAGGGGGCGGGGGACCTACGAGCAGTACTTC
TRBV7-2	-	-	TRBJ2-7	CASSPGLGISYEQYF	TGTGCCAGCAGCCCCGGCTTAGGGATCTCCTACGAGCAGTACTTC
TRBV2	-	-	TRBJ2-2	CASSALGGTGELFF	TGTGCCAGCAGTGCCTTAGGGGGGACCGGGGAGCTGTTTTTT
TRBV5-1	-	-	TRBJ2-7	CASSLVTDSYEQYF	TGCGCCAGCAGCTTGGTAACGGATTCCTACGAGCAGTACTTC
TRBV7-2	few	-	TRBJ1-2	CASSKGQYYGYTF	TGTGCCAGCAGCAAAGGACAGTACTATGGCTACACCTTC
TRBV4-3	-	-	TRBJ2-7	CASSQDRRQNYEQYF	TGCGCCAGCAGCCAAGATCGGCGGCAGAACTACGAGCAGTACTTC
TRBV18	-	-	TRBJ1-2	CASSPEGTYGYTF	TGTGCCAGCTCACCAGAGGGGACATATGGCTACACCTTC
TRBV6-5	-	-	TRBJ2-1	CASSYRGTNSYNEQFF	TGTGCCAGCAGTTACCGCGGGACAAATTCCTACAATGAGCAGTTCTTC
TRBV9	-	-	TRBJ2-2	CASSISNTGELFF	TGTGCCAGCAGCATCAGTAACACCGGGGAGCTGTTTTTT
TRBV10-3	-	-	TRBJ2-3	CAIYSGGTDTQYF	TGTGCCATCTACAGTGGGGGCACAGATACGCAGTATTTT
TRBV28	-	TRBD2	TRBJ2-7	CASSQAGGLYEQYF	TGTGCCAGCAGCCAAGCGGGAGGGCTCTACGAGCAGTACTTC
TRBV18	-	TRBD1	TRBJ2-4	CASSEPGGSAKNIQYF	TGTGCCAGCTCAGAACCAGGGGGCTCAGCCAAAAACATTCAGTACTTC
TRBV5-1	-	TRBD1	TRBJ2-6	CAAKEGTGGSGANVLTF	TGCGCCGCTAAAGAAGGGACAGGGGGCTCTGGGGCCAACGTCCTGACTTTC
TRBV4-1	-	-	TRBJ1-5	CASSRGGSSNQPQHF	TGCGCCAGCAGCCGCGGGGGGTCTAGCAATCAGCCCCAGCATTTT
TRBV4-3	-	-	TRBJ2-1	CASSQDPGASYNEQFF	TGCGCCAGCAGCCAAGATCCCGGGGCCTCCTACAATGAGCAGTTCTTC